Following are 12 T cell receptor beta chains from one sample sequenced in a study of cytomegalovirus exposure and HLA in healthy donors. PCR used 60 Vbeta primers and 13 Jbeta primers. The method was immunoSEQ multiplex PCR; TCRdb's version includes in-frame clones alone and lacks a portion of them. The data show about 130,000 clones, about 82% seen once. Input material: PBMCs. The receptors were sampled from a man aged 25 to 40 in good health.

This clone came up a few times. V is TRBV7-9 and J is TRBJ1-5; D might be TRBD1 (5 bases). The V gene lost 1 base and the J gene lost 7 bases, with 8 bases spanning the gap. CDR1 SEHNR and CDR2 FQNEAQ come from the germline V gene (reference sequence). The CDR3 extends over 13 amino acids. The CDR3 is CASSLEGYQPQHF. CDR3 coding DNA: TGTGCCAGCAGCTTAGAGGGGTACCAGCCCCAGCATTTT.

This rearrangement joins TRBV7-6 to TRBJ2-5; perhaps TRBD2 as D (6 bases). The CDR3 spans 12 residues. The germline V and J ends were trimmed by 5 bases and 3 bases, with 7 bases remaining between them. CDR1 is SGHVS, CDR2 FNYEAQ, per germline. CDR3 nucleotides: TGTGCCAGCAGCCCGGGAGAAGAGACCCAGTACTTC. It codes for CASSPGEETQYF.

The chain combines TRBV7-9 with TRBJ2-5, with 9 bases lining up with TRBD2. Per germline, CDR1 SEHNR and CDR2 FQNEAQ (reference sequence). The ends lost 6 bases at V and 5 bases at J; junction bases unmatched: 16. There are 17 residues in the CDR3. CDR3 sequence: CASSPSPGSGRGETQYF. CDR3 in DNA: TGTGCCAGCAGTCCCTCCCCTGGTAGCGGGAGAGGGGAGACCCAGTACTTC.

The CDR3 sequence: CASSLLPVLSGNTIYF. The CDR3 region has the DNA TGTGCCAGCAGCTTACTCCCGGTCCTCTCTGGAAACACCATATATTTT. The gene calls are TRBV7-8 and TRBJ1-3; unclear D gene. This CDR3 region has 16 residues. V was shortened by 2 bases and J by 0 bases, with 11 bases between the two germline ends. The germline V gene has CDR1 SGHVS and CDR2 FQNEAQ.

The rearrangement links TRBV18 to TRBJ2-5; D might be TRBD1 (5 bases). The V and J ends lost 4 bases and 5 bases respectively, with 5 bases between them. Germline-derived CDR1 and CDR2 are KGHSH and LQKENI. This CDR3 contains 11 residues. The CDR3 protein is CASSRQETQYF. CDR3 bases: TGTGCCAGCTCACGACAGGAGACCCAGTACTTC.

The V call is TRBV7-2, the J call TRBJ2-5; TRBD2 matches 9 bases. From germline, CDR1 is SGHTA and CDR2 FQGNSA. The CDR3 contains 16 residues. The ends lost 1 base at V and 7 bases at J; junction bases unmatched: 10. The CDR3 region is CASSLVGSGSRVTQYF. For the CDR3, the DNA is TGTGCCAGCAGCTTAGTGGGTAGCGGGAGTCGGGTGACCCAGTACTTC.

The chain recombines TRBV18 with TRBJ2-7; tentative D call: TRBD2 (5 bases). Deletions cut 3 bases from V and 2 bases from J, with 14 bases between. The CDR3 loop spans 15 amino acids. Germline V gives CDR1 KGHSH, CDR2 LQKENI. CDR3 sequence (DNA): TGTGCCAGCTCACCGGTCTCAGGACTTACCTACGAGCAGTACTTC. Translating gives CASSPVSGLTYEQYF.

The gene calls are TRBV5-1 and TRBJ2-5; D is perhaps TRBD2 (6 bases). CDR1 is SGHRS and CDR2 is YFSETQ in the germline V gene. The V end was cut by 0 bases, the J end by 4 bases, with 16 bases between. The CDR3 contains 16 residues. CDR3 sequence (DNA): TGCGCCAGCAGCTTGGCTTCCCTAGTCGGGGGAGAGACCCAGTACTTC. Translation: CASSLASLVGGETQYF.

The rearrangement links TRBV27 to TRBJ2-3, with D perhaps matching TRBD2 (6 bases). Trimming shortened V by 6 bases and J by 0 bases, and 22 bases separated the two germline ends. The CDR3 is 18 residues long. In germline, CDR1 is MNHEY, CDR2 SMNVEV (reference sequence). The CDR3, as DNA: TGTGCCAGCAGCCTTTCCGGGGGATACGCGCTTAGCACAGATACGCAGTATTTT. It encodes CASSLSGGYALSTDTQYF.

The chain combines TRBV27 with TRBJ2-7; no firm D call. Trimming left V 6 bases short and J 3 bases short, with 12 bases between. Germline V gene data show CDR1 as MNHEY and CDR2 as SMNVEV (reference sequence). CDR3 length: 13 residues. This CDR3 is CASSPRVDYEQYF. Here the CDR3 DNA reads TGTGCCAGCAGCCCCCGAGTCGACTACGAGCAGTACTTC.

The gene calls are TRBV5-1 and TRBJ1-1, with unresolved D. V shed 0 bases and J shed 1 base, with 7 bases lying between them. CDR3 length equals 14 residues. From germline, CDR1 is SGHRS and CDR2 YFSETQ. CDR3 sequence: CASSLGSQNTEAFF. CDR3 DNA: TGCGCCAGCAGCTTGGGTTCCCAGAACACTGAAGCTTTCTTT.

This rearrangement joins TRBV7-6 to TRBJ1-4, with D possibly being TRBD1 (5 bases). The CDR3 is 15 residues long. Trimming took 2 bases from V and 5 from J, leaving 12 bases between them. Per the germline V gene, CDR1 is SGHVS and CDR2 is FNYEAQ. Here the CDR3 DNA reads TGTGCCAGCAGCTTACAGGGTCTTACGAATGAAAAACTGTTTTTT. Its translation is CASSLQGLTNEKLFF.